These 17 T cell receptor beta chains were all obtained from the same sample, sequenced in a study of identical twins. TCRdb re-derived calls from the 5' RACE reads in MiXCR, one entry per CDR3 protein. Here the sample spans approximately 300,000 distinct CDR3 sequences, around 9.7% being singletons. The data were also submitted as part of a second study, on yellow fever vaccine responses in identical twins.

What was sequenced was CD8+ T cells sorted from blood. The receptors derive from a woman aged 18-35 years in good health.

This clonotype occurred many times. The chain joins TRBV29-1 to TRBJ2-2; TRBD2 is a possible D gene (5 bases). CDR1 and CDR2 (germline): SQVTM, ANQGSEA. The CDR3 spans 14 residues. With 6 bases removed from V and 6 bases from J, the gap between germline ends came to 17 bases. CDR3 sequence reads: CSVGTSRRAGELFF. The CDR3 DNA sequence: TGCAGCGTCGGAACTAGTCGGCGCGCCGGGGAGCTGTTTTTT.

In nucleotides, the CDR3 is TGTGCCAGTAACGGGAGGGTGGGGGAGCAGTTCTTC. As protein: CASNGRVGEQFF. The rearrangement uses TRBV19 and TRBJ2-1; 8 bases fit TRBD2. V trimming: 7 bases; J trimming: 10 bases; junction bases outside the gene matches: 6. CDR1 and CDR2 from the germline V gene are LNHDA and SQIVND (reference sequence). The CDR3 extends over 12 amino acids. Filled out from reference TRBV19 and TRBJ2-1, the complete variable domain reads DGGITQSPKYLFRKEGQNVTLSCEQNLNHDAMYWYRQDPGQGLRLIYYSQIVNDFQKGDIAEGYSVSREKKESFPLTVTSAQKNPTAFYLCASNGRVGEQFFGPGTRLTVL.

With respect to this clonotype: The CDR3 does not close with the conserved phenylalanine or tryptophan, likely indicating a read error. The limits of the CDR3 on the DNA are not certain, so only TCRdb's listed CDR3 is given. This chain uses TRBV5-1 with TRBJ2-1. Both ends counted, the CDR3 spans 8 residues. From germline, CDR1 is SGHRS and CDR2 YFSETQ. The CDR3 spells CASSLQKT.

The genes are TRBV6-2 or TRBV6-3 and TRBJ2-2; a weak D match, TRBD2 (5 bases). This CDR3 has 12 residues. CDR1 MNHEY and CDR2 SVGEGT come from the germline V gene. With 11 bases removed from V and 1 base from J, the gap between germline ends came to 8 bases. CDR3 coding DNA: TGTGCCGGCGAGGGGAACACCGGGGAGCTGTTTTTT. This encodes CAGEGNTGELFF.

The table lists this clonotype with a few counts. The chain links TRBV7-2 to TRBJ2-1, with D tentatively TRBD1 or TRBD2 (5 bases each). The CDR3 loop spans 11 amino acids. V lost 10 bases and J lost 8, with 12 bases in between. Germline CDR1 is SGHTA and CDR2 is FQGNSA. In nucleotides, the CDR3 is TGTGCCACCTCGGGGACGCATGAGCAGTTCTTC. Translation: CATSGTHEQFF.

J is TRBJ2-1 and V is TRBV9, with D maybe TRBD2 (7 bases). CDR1 SGDLS and CDR2 YYNGEE come from the germline V gene. V was trimmed by 0 bases and J by 6 bases, leaving 13 bases between them. This CDR3 contains 15 residues. CDR3 protein: CASSVEGGAGNEQFF. The DNA for the CDR3 is TGTGCCAGCAGCGTAGAAGGGGGGGCCGGCAATGAGCAGTTCTTC.

V is TRBV24-1 and J is TRBJ2-2; D call uncertain. V was shortened by 4 bases and J by 1 base, with 12 bases between the two germline ends. There are 16 residues in the CDR3. The germline V gene encodes CDR1 KGHDR and CDR2 SFDVKD. CDR3 nucleotide sequence: TGTGCCACCAGTGACCCCGTACAGATGAACACCGGGGAGCTGTTTTTT. It is translated as CATSDPVQMNTGELFF.

The chain combines TRBV19 with TRBJ2-3, with D possibly TRBD2 on 6 matching bases. Trimming stripped 5 bases from V and 2 bases from J, with 14 bases between. The CDR3 is made up of 15 amino acids. Germline CDR1 and CDR2: LNHDA and SQIVND (reference sequence). The CDR3 is CASSWDSFLTDTQYF. The CDR3, as DNA: TGTGCCAGTAGTTGGGACTCCTTCCTCACAGATACGCAGTATTTT.

The table lists this clonotype with a few counts. The chain carries TRBV20-1 and TRBJ2-7; D remains ambiguous. V was cut by 3 bases and J by 0 bases, with 12 bases left in between. This CDR3 has 14 residues. Germline V lookup: CDR1 DFQATT, CDR2 SNEGSKA (reference sequence). The CDR3 DNA sequence: TGCAGTGCTAGCCTCTACCCTAGCTCCTACGAGCAGTACTTC. Translated: CSASLYPSSYEQYF.

This clonotype has more than one count but fewer than ten. The chain uses TRBV2 and TRBJ2-5, with TRBD2 matching over 7 bases. Germline V gene data show CDR1 as SNHLY and CDR2 as FYNNEI. Losses at the gene ends were 5 bases for V and 3 bases for J; bases not matched to a gene: 9. This CDR3 is 15 amino acids long. CDR3 residues: CASSQITSAEETQYF. DNA for the CDR3: TGTGCCAGCAGTCAGATTACTAGCGCCGAAGAGACCCAGTACTTC.

The chain has TRBV7-8 and TRBJ2-3; D not resolved. Looked up from germline, CDR1 is SGHVS and CDR2 is FQNEAQ. This CDR3 contains 13 residues. Trimming removed 5 bases at V and 3 bases at J, with 9 bases between. The CDR3 loop reads CASSPTVTDTQYF. The CDR3 nucleotides are TGTGCCAGCAGCCCGACGGTTACAGATACGCAGTATTTT.

The J gene is TRBJ2-7, the V gene TRBV4-3, with 8 bases aligning to TRBD2. Germline loops: CDR1 LGHNA, CDR2 YSLEER. With V trimmed by 0 bases and J by 4 bases, 5 bases remained unmatched. CDR3 size: 15 residues. CDR3 residues: CASSQDSGISYEQYF. The CDR3 DNA sequence: TGCGCCAGCAGCCAAGATAGCGGGATCTCTTACGAGCAGTACTTC.

This clonotype was found a few times. CDR3 in DNA: TGTGCCAGCACCAACGGGATGGGACAGGGCCCGCGGGGAGAGACCCAGTACTTC. Its protein is CASTNGMGQGPRGETQYF. J is TRBJ2-5 and V is TRBV6-1, with 9 bases that match TRBD1. The V gene end was trimmed by 7 bases and the J gene end by 4 bases; junction bases not matched to a gene: 19. The CDR3 loop spans 18 amino acids. Germline assignment: CDR1 MNHNS and CDR2 SASEGT.

The chain combines TRBV27 with TRBJ2-1, with D maybe TRBD1 (6 bases). The V gene lost 0 bases and the J gene lost 3 bases, with 12 bases spanning the gap. The CDR3 sequence is 16 residues long. CDR1 and CDR2 from the germline V gene are MNHEY and SMNVEV (reference sequence). The CDR3 DNA reads TGTGCCAGCAGTTTATCGTGGGCGGACAGCTACAATGAGCAGTTCTTC. Its protein product is CASSLSWADSYNEQFF.

This clonotype has just a few counts. V gene TRBV27 combines with J gene TRBJ1-2; weak D call: TRBD1 (5 bases). Trimming shortened V by 7 bases and J by 13 bases, and 22 bases separated the two germline ends. The CDR3 extends over 13 amino acids. In germline, CDR1 is MNHEY, CDR2 SMNVEV (reference sequence). The CDR3 here is CASTHGAGSPLTF. As DNA, the CDR3 is TGTGCCAGCACCCACGGGGCAGGGAGCCCCCTCACCTTC.

This clonotype was recorded many times. CDR3 nucleotides: TGTGCCAGCAGTTACGGGCCGGACAGTCCCAGTGGAGATAACATTCAGTACTTC. It translates to CASSYGPDSPSGDNIQYF. The rearrangement joins TRBV6-5 to TRBJ2-4; possible D gene TRBD1, 6 bases. The ends were cut back, 2 bases at V and 7 bases at J, with 24 bases in the middle. There are 18 residues in the CDR3. Germline CDR1 reads MNHEY; CDR2 reads SVGAGI.

This clonotype was picked up many times. The CDR3 region has the DNA TGTGCCACTGGGGAGCCGGGACTCCGGGAGCAGTTCTTC. It is translated as CATGEPGLREQFF. The V gene is TRBV10-3, the J gene TRBJ2-1, with TRBD2 as a possible D gene (6 bases). Trimming took off 10 bases at V and 10 bases at J, with 20 bases between the two ends. Germline-derived CDR1 and CDR2 are ENHRY and SYGVKD. The CDR3 has 13 residues.